These T cell receptor beta chains were read from a single sample in a study of liver allograft versus peripheral blood T cells. TCRdb processed the reads anew with MiXCR; each CDR3 protein has one entry. The sample carries some 5,900 distinct CDR3 sequences, 15% to 20% recorded once. These receptors were taken from a human patient who had a liver transplant. Some T cells may be supplied by the graft donor. Each CDR3 is given with its conserved first and last residue. D genes are given only for firm matches. Clone size is not always given. Where it is, it says once, few, many or a class for expanded clones.

clone_size: .; v_call: TRBV25-1; d_call: TRBD1; j_call: TRBJ1-2; cdr3_nt: TGTGCCAGCAGTGAATGGGGGACAGGGGGTAGTTATGGCTACACCTTC; cdr3_aa: CASSEWGTGGSYGYTF
clone_size: .; v_call: TRBV5-6; d_call: .; j_call: TRBJ1-1; cdr3_nt: TGTGCCAGCAGCTTAAGGAACACTGAAGCTTTCTTT; cdr3_aa: CASSLRNTEAFF
clone_size: medium-sized; v_call: TRBV24-1; d_call: TRBD1; j_call: TRBJ1-2; cdr3_nt: TGTGCCACCAGGTCCAGGGGGCCAGATGGCTACACCTTC; cdr3_aa: CATRSRGPDGYTF
clone_size: .; v_call: TRBV20-1; d_call: .; j_call: TRBJ2-3; cdr3_nt: TGCAGTGCTAGGGGAGGTGGAGACACAGATACGCAGTATTTT; cdr3_aa: CSARGGGDTDTQYF
clone_size: .; v_call: TRBV6-5; d_call: .; j_call: TRBJ2-1; cdr3_nt: TGTGCCAGCAGTATGACAGAGAGCTCCTACAATGAGCAGTTCTTC; cdr3_aa: CASSMTESSYNEQFF
clone_size: many; v_call: TRBV7-3; d_call: .; j_call: TRBJ2-2; cdr3_nt: TGTGCCAGCAGCTCCCAGGGGACTATCCTTAACACCGGGGAGCTGTTTTTT; cdr3_aa: CASSSQGTILNTGELFF
clone_size: many; v_call: TRBV6-6; d_call: .; j_call: TRBJ1-1; cdr3_nt: TGTGCCAGCAGTTACTCGCCGGGGGGTACTGAAGCTTTCTTT; cdr3_aa: CASSYSPGGTEAFF
clone_size: few; v_call: TRBV9; d_call: .; j_call: TRBJ2-1; cdr3_nt: TGTGCCAGCAGCGCCCTAGATGACGATGAGCAGTTCTTC; cdr3_aa: CASSALDDDEQFF
clone_size: .; v_call: TRBV5-6; d_call: .; j_call: TRBJ1-6; cdr3_nt: TGTGCCAGCAGCCTCTGGGGGTATTCACCCCTCCACTTT; cdr3_aa: CASSLWGYSPLHF
clone_size: few; v_call: TRBV5-4; d_call: .; j_call: TRBJ1-1; cdr3_nt: TGTGCCAGCAGCACCCGGCAGGAGGGGGACGCTGAAGCTTTCTTT; cdr3_aa: CASSTRQEGDAEAFF
clone_size: few; v_call: TRBV30; d_call: .; j_call: TRBJ2-7; cdr3_nt: TGTGCCTGGAACCCCAGGAACCCTACCTACGAGCAGTACTTC; cdr3_aa: CAWNPRNPTYEQYF
clone_size: many; v_call: TRBV27; d_call: TRBD1; j_call: TRBJ2-7; cdr3_nt: TGTGCCAGCAGTTTCTCTGGACAGGGGGCCTACGAGCAGTACTTC; cdr3_aa: CASSFSGQGAYEQYF
clone_size: .; v_call: TRBV5-4; d_call: .; j_call: TRBJ1-1; cdr3_nt: TGTGCCAGCAGCTTCGACACGAACACTGAAGCTTTCTTT; cdr3_aa: CASSFDTNTEAFF
clone_size: .; v_call: TRBV27; d_call: TRBD1; j_call: TRBJ2-7; cdr3_nt: TGTGCCAGCAAACTCTTGCGACAGGGGAGTTACGAGCAGTACTTC; cdr3_aa: CASKLLRQGSYEQYF
clone_size: many; v_call: TRBV6-6; d_call: TRBD2; j_call: TRBJ2-5; cdr3_nt: TGTGCCAGCAGTTATTTCGCTAGCGGGGGGCGGGGGCAAGAGACCCAGTACTTC; cdr3_aa: CASSYFASGGRGQETQYF
clone_size: many; v_call: TRBV6-6; d_call: .; j_call: TRBJ1-2; cdr3_nt: TGTGCCAGCAGGTTAGACTATGGCTACACCTTC; cdr3_aa: CASRLDYGYTF
clone_size: many; v_call: TRBV29-1; d_call: .; j_call: TRBJ2-7; cdr3_nt: TGCAGCGTTGAATGGAGGCAGGGAAAGGACTACGAGCAGTACTTC; cdr3_aa: CSVEWRQGKDYEQYF
clone_size: medium-sized; v_call: TRBV9; d_call: .; j_call: TRBJ1-6; cdr3_nt: TGTGCCAGCAGCGTAGGGCAAGGTCGGAATTCACCCCTCCACTTT; cdr3_aa: CASSVGQGRNSPLHF
clone_size: .; v_call: TRBV7-9; d_call: .; j_call: TRBJ1-6; cdr3_nt: TGTGCCAGCAGCTTATCGGTGGGGAATTCACCCCTCCACTTT; cdr3_aa: CASSLSVGNSPLHF
clone_size: .; v_call: TRBV9; d_call: .; j_call: TRBJ2-3; cdr3_nt: TGTGCCAGCAGCCTCCGGGAGCTTTCGGCAGATACGCAGTATTTT; cdr3_aa: CASSLRELSADTQYF
clone_size: .; v_call: TRBV6-5; d_call: TRBD2; j_call: TRBJ2-7; cdr3_nt: TGTGCCAGCCTTAAGCGGGGGGGGGGACATTACGAGCAGTACTTC; cdr3_aa: CASLKRGGGHYEQYF
clone_size: .; v_call: TRBV28; d_call: .; j_call: TRBJ1-1; cdr3_nt: TGTGCCAGCAGTTTCTGGGTGAAGGGGATGAACACTGAAGCTTTCTTT; cdr3_aa: CASSFWVKGMNTEAFF
clone_size: .; v_call: TRBV9; d_call: .; j_call: TRBJ1-6; cdr3_nt: TGTGCCAGCAGCGAGGGGCAGAGGGGGACATTCAATTCACCCCTCCACTTT; cdr3_aa: CASSEGQRGTFNSPLHF
clone_size: few; v_call: TRBV20-1; d_call: .; j_call: TRBJ2-1; cdr3_nt: TGCAGTGCTAGAGATCTTCAAATCGACAGCGGAACCTACAATGAGCAGTTCTTC; cdr3_aa: CSARDLQIDSGTYNEQFF
clone_size: medium-sized; v_call: TRBV7-2; d_call: .; j_call: TRBJ2-7; cdr3_nt: TGTGCCAGCAGCCCCCGCGGAACCTACGAGCAGTACTTC; cdr3_aa: CASSPRGTYEQYF
clone_size: few; v_call: TRBV20-1; d_call: .; j_call: TRBJ2-1; cdr3_nt: TGCAGTGCTCATGTAGCTCCGGGTCGCAGTGAGCAGTTCTTC; cdr3_aa: CSAHVAPGRSEQFF
clone_size: medium-sized; v_call: TRBV9; d_call: .; j_call: TRBJ2-3; cdr3_nt: TGTGCCAGCAGCGGGACCGGGCAGGGCACAACAGATACGCAGTATTTT; cdr3_aa: CASSGTGQGTTDTQYF
clone_size: medium-sized; v_call: TRBV28; d_call: .; j_call: TRBJ1-4; cdr3_nt: TGTGCCAGCAGTTTAGCAGGAAAACTGGGGCTTGAAGAAAAACTGTTTTTT; cdr3_aa: CASSLAGKLGLEEKLFF
clone_size: few; v_call: TRBV30; d_call: .; j_call: TRBJ2-1; cdr3_nt: TGTGCCTTAGAGGGACTCCCCCGGGGAGAGCAGTTCTTC; cdr3_aa: CALEGLPRGEQFF
clone_size: medium-sized; v_call: TRBV7-9; d_call: TRBD1; j_call: TRBJ2-1; cdr3_nt: TGTGCCAGCAGCTTAGCACCGGGACAGGGGGTTAATGAGCAGTTCTTC; cdr3_aa: CASSLAPGQGVNEQFF
clone_size: .; v_call: TRBV12-3/TRBV12-4; d_call: .; j_call: TRBJ1-2; cdr3_nt: TGTGCCAGCAGTTTCACAGCGGAATCTAACTATGGCTACACCTTC; cdr3_aa: CASSFTAESNYGYTF
clone_size: few; v_call: TRBV12-3/TRBV12-4; d_call: .; j_call: TRBJ1-1; cdr3_nt: TGTGCCAGCAGTCCGGACGGCGGGGCTGAAGCTTTCTTT; cdr3_aa: CASSPDGGAEAFF
clone_size: many; v_call: TRBV5-4; d_call: .; j_call: TRBJ1-2; cdr3_nt: TGTGCCAGCAGCTTGGGACAGGAAGCGCATGGCTACACCTTC; cdr3_aa: CASSLGQEAHGYTF
clone_size: many; v_call: TRBV9; d_call: .; j_call: TRBJ2-1; cdr3_nt: TGTGCCAGCAGCGCAACGGACTACAATGAGCAGTTCTTC; cdr3_aa: CASSATDYNEQFF
clone_size: few; v_call: TRBV6-6; d_call: .; j_call: TRBJ2-5; cdr3_nt: TGTGCCAGCAGTTACCCCCGAGAGGGCCAAGAGACCCAGTACTTC; cdr3_aa: CASSYPREGQETQYF
clone_size: few; v_call: TRBV6-5; d_call: TRBD2; j_call: TRBJ2-1; cdr3_nt: TGTGCCAGCAGTGCCACTAGCGGGGGGGCATGGAATGAGCAGTTCTTC; cdr3_aa: CASSATSGGAWNEQFF
clone_size: .; v_call: TRBV19; d_call: .; j_call: TRBJ2-3; cdr3_nt: TGTGCCAGTAAACGGGAAAGCACAGATACGCAGTATTTT; cdr3_aa: CASKRESTDTQYF
clone_size: few; v_call: TRBV28; d_call: .; j_call: TRBJ2-7; cdr3_nt: TGTGCCAGCAGTTTTGCAGGGAATGGGTACGAGCAGTACTTC; cdr3_aa: CASSFAGNGYEQYF
clone_size: .; v_call: TRBV28; d_call: .; j_call: TRBJ2-7; cdr3_nt: TGTGCCAGCAGTTTTTTCGGGGTTAAGGGCGAGCAGTACTTC; cdr3_aa: CASSFFGVKGEQYF
clone_size: .; v_call: TRBV28; d_call: .; j_call: TRBJ1-2; cdr3_nt: TGTGCCAGCAGTTTATTGATACAAAGCTATGGCTACACCTTC; cdr3_aa: CASSLLIQSYGYTF
clone_size: few; v_call: TRBV6-6; d_call: .; j_call: TRBJ2-7; cdr3_nt: TGTGCCAGCAGTTATAGCGAGGTGTTTCCCTACGAGCAGTACTTC; cdr3_aa: CASSYSEVFPYEQYF
clone_size: .; v_call: TRBV28; d_call: .; j_call: TRBJ1-1; cdr3_nt: TGTGCCAGCAGCCCCGCAGAAACGAGTCCGAACACTGAAGCTTTCTTT; cdr3_aa: CASSPAETSPNTEAFF
clone_size: .; v_call: TRBV3-1; d_call: .; j_call: TRBJ2-7; cdr3_nt: TGTGCCAGCAGCCAGGTCCGGGGGAACTACGAGCAGTACTTC; cdr3_aa: CASSQVRGNYEQYF
clone_size: few; v_call: TRBV28; d_call: .; j_call: TRBJ1-2; cdr3_nt: TGTGCCAGCAGTTTAATTAGGAGGGCCCGTGGCTACACCTTC; cdr3_aa: CASSLIRRARGYTF
clone_size: few; v_call: TRBV28; d_call: .; j_call: TRBJ2-3; cdr3_nt: TGTGCCGCTGGGACACATAACCGAGGGCCAGATACGCAGTATTTT; cdr3_aa: CAAGTHNRGPDTQYF
clone_size: many; v_call: TRBV6-5; d_call: .; j_call: TRBJ2-7; cdr3_nt: TGTGCCAGCAGTTACTCGCGGGACAGACTGGGCTACGAGCAGTACTTC; cdr3_aa: CASSYSRDRLGYEQYF
clone_size: .; v_call: TRBV16; d_call: .; j_call: TRBJ2-7; cdr3_nt: TGTGCCAGCAGCCAATTCTCCCCCTACGAGCAGTACTTC; cdr3_aa: CASSQFSPYEQYF
clone_size: .; v_call: TRBV30; d_call: .; j_call: TRBJ2-7; cdr3_nt: TGTGCCTGGAGCGTGGGGCCCTCCTACGAGCAGTACTTC; cdr3_aa: CAWSVGPSYEQYF
clone_size: many; v_call: TRBV5-4; d_call: .; j_call: TRBJ1-1; cdr3_nt: TGTGCCAGCAGCTTGGGGGGGGTCACTGAAGCTTTCTTT; cdr3_aa: CASSLGGVTEAFF
clone_size: many; v_call: TRBV6-6; d_call: .; j_call: TRBJ1-2; cdr3_nt: TGTGCCAGCACAATACAGCCTAACTATGGCTACACCTTC; cdr3_aa: CASTIQPNYGYTF
clone_size: many; v_call: TRBV27; d_call: .; j_call: TRBJ2-1; cdr3_nt: TGTGCCAGCGCCATAGGCCAATACAATGAGCAGTTCTTC; cdr3_aa: CASAIGQYNEQFF
clone_size: .; v_call: TRBV11-2; d_call: .; j_call: TRBJ2-1; cdr3_nt: TGTGCCAGCAGCGGAACCCCGGGACTCATTAATGAGCAGTTCTTC; cdr3_aa: CASSGTPGLINEQFF
clone_size: many; v_call: TRBV19; d_call: TRBD2; j_call: TRBJ2-3; cdr3_nt: TGTGCCAGTAGTATAGACGAAATTAGCGGGAGGCCCGGGGATACGCAGTATTTT; cdr3_aa: CASSIDEISGRPGDTQYF
clone_size: medium-sized; v_call: TRBV6-1; d_call: TRBD2; j_call: TRBJ2-1; cdr3_nt: TGTGCCACCACGGCTAGCGGAGACCACAATGAGCAGTTCTTC; cdr3_aa: CATTASGDHNEQFF
clone_size: few; v_call: TRBV28; d_call: .; j_call: TRBJ2-7; cdr3_nt: TGTGCCAGCAGTCTACAGGTTAGCTCCTACGAGCAGTACTTC; cdr3_aa: CASSLQVSSYEQYF
clone_size: many; v_call: TRBV28; d_call: .; j_call: TRBJ2-7; cdr3_nt: TGTGCCAGCAGTTTATGGGCCCAGGGGAGTACCGAGCAGTACTTC; cdr3_aa: CASSLWAQGSTEQYF